This is a list of T cell receptor beta chains from one sample in a study of T cells in localized non-small cell lung cancer. Profiled with immunoSEQ multiplex PCR; TCRdb holds only in-frame clones, not every one. The top ten hold under 4.5% of the sample, which has more than 15,000 clones, more than 85% seen once. The material sequenced was peripheral blood, taken before any cancer treatment. Receptor source: a male donor at least 60 years old with stage II squamous cell lung carcinoma. Both conserved end residues are part of each CDR3. Fields, in order: J gene, V gene, clone size, D gene, CDR3 protein, CDR3 DNA. The D gene is left open where the match is weak. Rows may omit the clone size; those that give it use once, few, many or a size class.

J: TRBJ1-2; V: TRBV5-4; size: .; D: TRBD1; CDR3: CASSFWTGFSKGYGYTF; DNA: TGTGCCAGCAGCTTTTGGACAGGGTTTTCAAAGGGCTATGGCTACACCTTC
J: TRBJ1-1; V: TRBV5-6; size: .; D: TRBD1; CDR3: CASSLVYRGNMGTEAFF; DNA: TGTGCCAGCAGCTTAGTTTACAGGGGCAATATGGGCACTGAAGCTTTCTTT
J: TRBJ1-4; V: TRBV4-1; size: .; D: .; CDR3: CASSQAVGPHEKLFF; DNA: TGCGCCAGCAGCCAAGCCGTGGGCCCCCATGAAAAACTGTTTTTT
J: TRBJ1-2; V: TRBV10-3; size: few; D: TRBD1; CDR3: CAISADRDNYGYTF; DNA: TGTGCCATCAGCGCTGACAGGGACAACTATGGCTACACCTTC
J: TRBJ2-1; V: TRBV5-1; size: .; D: TRBD1; CDR3: CASSLGTGKNEQFF; DNA: TGCGCCAGCAGCTTGGGGACAGGGAAGAATGAGCAGTTCTTC
J: TRBJ2-7; V: TRBV30; size: .; D: .; CDR3: CAWNGGGYGQYF; DNA: TGTGCCTGGAACGGGGGAGGCTACGGGCAGTACTTC
J: TRBJ2-1; V: TRBV28; size: .; D: .; CDR3: CASSFPNEQFF; DNA: TGTGCCAGCAGTTTTCCCAATGAGCAGTTCTTC
J: TRBJ1-4; V: TRBV2; size: .; D: .; CDR3: CASSLNEKLFF; DNA: TGTGCCAGCAGCCTTAATGAAAAACTGTTTTTT
J: TRBJ1-2; V: TRBV5-1; size: .; D: TRBD1; CDR3: CASSGGQGASGYTF; DNA: TGCGCCAGCAGCGGCGGACAGGGGGCGTCTGGCTACACCTTC
J: TRBJ1-1; V: TRBV7-8; size: once; D: TRBD1; CDR3: CASSFAGTGGLAFF; DNA: TGTGCCAGCAGCTTTGCTGGGACAGGGGGCCTAGCTTTCTTT
J: TRBJ2-1; V: TRBV7-3; size: .; D: TRBD2; CDR3: CASSLIGLAGVDNEQFF; DNA: TGTGCCAGCAGCTTAATTGGATTAGCGGGAGTCGACAATGAGCAGTTCTTC
J: TRBJ2-1; V: TRBV7-2; size: .; D: TRBD2; CDR3: CASSLLAGLADEQFF; DNA: TGTGCCAGCAGCTTACTAGCGGGGTTAGCGGATGAGCAGTTCTTC
J: TRBJ2-7; V: TRBV5-5; size: .; D: .; CDR3: CASSLWTDYEQYF; DNA: TGTGCCAGCAGCTTGTGGACTGACTACGAGCAGTACTTC
J: TRBJ2-2; V: TRBV2; size: once; D: .; CDR3: CASSERSSGELFF; DNA: TGTGCCAGCAGTGAACGAAGCTCCGGGGAGCTGTTTTTT